Below are 9 T cell receptor beta chains sequenced from a single sample in a study of CD8+ T cells in alopecia areata (dated by TCRdb to about 2018). CD4+ cells from five biomarker-study patients were further sorted into CD25+CD127- cells. The library was prepared using the immunoSEQ multiplex PCR assay. To provide template for TCR sequencing, every sample had RNA extracted and reverse transcribed into cDNA. Here the immuneACCESS table is served through TCRdb, limited to in-frame sequences with V and J called. Missing clones are a known gap in these copies; in checked studies unresolved V genes cover under half, and the rest lacks a known reason. Across this sample there are approximately 13,000 clones, with around 60% seen only once. The ten largest clones represent roughly 4% of the sample. The specimen sequenced was CD4+ Tregs sorted from blood. The receptors were gathered from a human donor with alopecia areata.

A single count supports this clone. This chain joins TRBV28 and TRBJ1-2; TRBD1 matches 11 bases. The length of the CDR3 is 16 residues. V trimming: 8 bases; J trimming: 8 bases; junction bases outside the gene matches: 16. Germline V CDR1 and CDR2: MDHEN, SYDVKM. The CDR3 is CASRRTGGRSRFGYTF. CDR3 nucleotides: TGTGCCAGCCGTCGGACAGGGGGCCGGTCTCGTTTCGGCTACACCTTC.

The chain links TRBV6-1 to TRBJ2-1, with 13 bases matching TRBD2. Trimming cost V 6 bases and J 5 bases; bases outside gene matches: 1. Germline CDR1 is MNHNS and CDR2 is SASEGT. CDR3 length equals 14 residues. The CDR3 nucleotides are TGTGCCAGCAGGGGACTAGCGGGACACAATGAGCAGTTCTTC. As protein: CASRGLAGHNEQFF.

This clone was observed a handful of times. CDR3 coding DNA: TGTGCCAGCAGCTTAGGTGCAGGAATATCAAGTGGCTACACCTTC. It translates to CASSLGAGISSGYTF. The chain combines TRBV7-3 with TRBJ1-2; D is uncertain. The germline V and J ends were trimmed by 2 bases and 7 bases, with 17 bases remaining between them. Germline CDR1 reads SGHTA; CDR2 reads FQGTGA. The CDR3 length is 15 residues.

J is TRBJ2-1 and V is TRBV18, with a weak D call TRBD2 (5 bases). Germline CDR1 KGHSH, CDR2 LQKENI. Deletions cut 3 bases from V and 8 bases from J, with 11 bases between. The CDR3 totals 13 residues. The CDR3 nucleotides are TGTGCCAGCTCACCCGGCCTGGAGGATGAGCAGTTCTTC. It specifies CASSPGLEDEQFF. The full variable domain, with the rest looked up from reference TRBV18 and TRBJ2-1, is NAGVMQNPRHLVRRRGQEARLRCSPMKGHSHVYWYRQLPEEGLKFMVYLQKENIIDESGMPKERFSAEFPKEGPSILRIQQVVRGDSAAYFCASSPGLEDEQFFGPGTRLTVL.

Note on this clone: A read error may produce the germline difference seen at one junction end. The chain uses TRBV5-1 and TRBJ2-7; 7 bases line up with TRBD2. The CDR3 has 17 residues. Germline V gene lookup returns CDR1 SGHRS and CDR2 YFSETQ. The CDR3, as DNA: TGCACCAGCAGCTTGGGTAGTCTCAGCGGGAAATCCTACGAGCAGTACTTC. Its translation is CTSSLGSLSGKSYEQYF.

The chain has TRBV7-9 and TRBJ2-5, with D unclear. Germline-derived CDR1 and CDR2 are SEHNR and FQNEAQ (reference sequence). Trimming cost V 7 bases and J 1 base, with 16 bases left between them. The CDR3 has 15 amino acids. The CDR3 DNA follows: TGTGCCAGCAACAAGGGTGGGTGGATCCAAGAGACCCAGTACTTC. Its protein is CASNKGGWIQETQYF.

This clone occurred a few times. The chain has TRBV29-1 and TRBJ2-7; maybe TRBD1 (6 bases). Trimming took 5 bases from V and 6 from J, leaving 14 bases between them. Germline loops: CDR1 SQVTM, CDR2 ANQGSEA. This CDR3 is built from 12 residues. The CDR3 region has the DNA TGCAGCGTTATCCAGGGGATCGGCGAGCAGTACTTC. It encodes CSVIQGIGEQYF.

This clone was counted a single time. The chain recombines TRBV7-9 with TRBJ1-1; D is possibly TRBD1 (6 bases). V shed 3 bases and J shed 10 bases, with 9 bases lying between them. Germline CDR1 reads SEHNR; CDR2 reads FQNEAQ (reference sequence). The CDR3 sequence is 11 residues long. The CDR3 bases are TGTGCCAGCAGCTTTACAGGGTTAGCTTTCTTT. It encodes CASSFTGLAFF.

This chain joins TRBV30 and TRBJ2-1; D not resolved. The length of the CDR3 is 12 residues. Between the trimmed V and J ends, which lost 2 bases and 4 bases, there was a span of 6 bases. Germline lookup yields CDR1 GTSNPN and CDR2 SVGIG (reference sequence). The CDR3 loop is CAWSHLYNEQFF. CDR3 DNA sequence: TGTGCCTGGAGTCACCTGTACAATGAGCAGTTCTTC.